This passage covers 16 T cell receptor beta chains from one sample sequenced in a study of monozygotic twins with inflammatory bowel disease. One entry per CDR3 protein, without DNA, is what TCRdb gives after re-calling the 5' RACE reads. The listing records approximately 300,000 distinct CDR3 sequences. The material sequenced was blood. The receptors were sampled from a human donor with ulcerative colitis or Crohn's disease, or a healthy co-twin of an affected twin (not recorded which).

V usage is TRBV7-2 and J usage is TRBJ2-7; with no DNA, the TCRdb D assignment of TRBD2 cannot be verified. The CDR3 loop spans 16 amino acids. Per germline, CDR1 SGHTA and CDR2 FQGNSA. CDR3 in amino acids: CASSSAESSVTYEQYF.

The rearrangement joins TRBV11-2 to TRBJ2-7; TCRdb calls TRBD2, which cannot be checked without DNA. The germline CDR1 and CDR2 sequences are SGHAT and FQNNGV. The CDR3 is 18 amino acids. The CDR3 region is CASSSEGSGRSRLGEQYF.

The V gene is TRBV28, the J gene TRBJ2-1; TCRdb's D call, TRBD2, is unchecked because there is no DNA. This CDR3 is built from 15 residues. Germline assignment: CDR1 MDHEN and CDR2 SYDVKM. CDR3 sequence: CASSLLAGIVDEQFF.

V gene TRBV2 combines with J gene TRBJ1-5. Per germline, CDR1 SNHLY and CDR2 FYNNEI. This CDR3 region has 13 residues. The chain's CDR3 is CASEKESNQPQHF.

The chain joins TRBV7-9 to TRBJ1-2; TCRdb calls TRBD1, which cannot be checked without DNA. The CDR3 has 14 residues. In germline, CDR1 is SEHNR, CDR2 FQNEAQ (reference sequence). The CDR3 sequence: CASSLGGQNYGYTF.

This rearrangement joins TRBV6-5 to TRBJ2-1; TCRdb outputs TRBD1, but without DNA this stays unchecked. Germline V CDR1 and CDR2: MNHEY, SVGAGI. The CDR3 consists of 15 residues. The CDR3: CASSSDGMFFNEQFF.

The chain uses TRBV12-3 or TRBV12-4 and TRBJ2-1; TCRdb calls TRBD2, which cannot be checked without DNA. The CDR3 totals 16 residues. The CDR3 sequence is CASTFRSGGAYNEQFF.

This chain uses TRBV6-5 with TRBJ2-2; TCRdb gives TRBD2 as the D gene, but with no DNA this cannot be confirmed. Germline V gene data show CDR1 as MNHEY and CDR2 as SVGAGI. CDR3 length equals 15 residues. CDR3 sequence reads: CASSYSLAGPGELFF.

The CDR3 sequence is CASSAQGPYEQYF. This sequence joins TRBV18 and TRBJ2-7. The CDR3 consists of 13 residues. The germline CDR1 and CDR2 sequences are KGHSH and LQKENI.

The chain links TRBV7-2 to TRBJ2-2; TCRdb reports TRBD1, a call that lacks DNA to check it against. The CDR3 consists of 16 residues. Germline V gives CDR1 SGHTA, CDR2 FQGNSA. The CDR3: CASIEGQIKNTGELFF.

V gene TRBV11-2 combines with J gene TRBJ2-6; TCRdb names TRBD1, which stays unverified in the absence of DNA. The length of the CDR3 is 19 residues. From germline, CDR1 is SGHAT and CDR2 FQNNGV. The CDR3 sequence is CASSAPHSRHRSGANVLTF.

The chain links TRBV12-3 or TRBV12-4 to TRBJ1-2; TCRdb indicates TRBD1, and absent DNA this call remains unverified. The CDR3 runs to 12 residues. This CDR3 is CASSPGTDGYTF.

The gene calls are TRBV6-2 or TRBV6-3 and TRBJ2-3; checking the TCRdb D call of TRBD2 is not possible without DNA. CDR1 is MNHEY and CDR2 is SVGEGT in the germline V gene. This CDR3 is built from 16 residues. The CDR3 protein is CASRDGLAGGMDTQYF.

V and J are TRBV7-3 and TRBJ2-2. Per the germline V gene, CDR1 is SGHTA and CDR2 is FQGTGA. The CDR3 covers 13 residues. CDR3: CASSFTGDGELFF.

The gene calls are TRBV29-1 and TRBJ2-1; without DNA, the TCRdb call of TRBD1 cannot be checked. The CDR3 runs 15 residues. The V gene's germline CDR1 is SQVTM and CDR2 ANQGSEA. The CDR3 spells CSVDRRGDSYNEQFF.

The chain links TRBV5-1 to TRBJ2-3; TCRdb reports TRBD1, a call that lacks DNA to check it against. Germline V gene data show CDR1 as SGHRS and CDR2 as YFSETQ. CDR3 length: 15 residues. CDR3 region: CASRNWGRDTDTQYF.